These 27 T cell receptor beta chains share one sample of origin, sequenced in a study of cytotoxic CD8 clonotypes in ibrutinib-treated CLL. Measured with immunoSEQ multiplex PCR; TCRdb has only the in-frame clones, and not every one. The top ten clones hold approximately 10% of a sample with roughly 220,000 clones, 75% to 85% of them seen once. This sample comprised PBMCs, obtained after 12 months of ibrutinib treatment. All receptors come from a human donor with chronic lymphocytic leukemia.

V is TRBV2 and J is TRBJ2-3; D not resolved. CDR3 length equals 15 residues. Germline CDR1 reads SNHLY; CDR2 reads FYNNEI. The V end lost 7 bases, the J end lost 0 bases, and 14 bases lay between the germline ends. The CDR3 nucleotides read TGTGCCAGCAATCGAAGGACGGTTAGCACAGATACGCAGTATTTT. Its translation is CASNRRTVSTDTQYF.

The DNA for the CDR3 is TGTGCCAGTAGTAACCAGGGCGGTTACGAGCAGTACTTC. Its translation is CASSNQGGYEQYF. The V and J genes are TRBV19 and TRBJ2-7; TRBD1 is a possible D gene (5 bases). The CDR3 is made up of 13 amino acids. Germline CDR1 and CDR2: LNHDA and SQIVND (reference sequence). Trimming cost V 4 bases and J 4 bases, with 11 bases left between them.

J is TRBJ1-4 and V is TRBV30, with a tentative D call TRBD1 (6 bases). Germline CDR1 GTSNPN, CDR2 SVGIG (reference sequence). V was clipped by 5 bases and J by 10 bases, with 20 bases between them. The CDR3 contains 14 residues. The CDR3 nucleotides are TGTGCCTGGGACCCCAAGGGGGGGGTAGGAAAACTGTTTTTT. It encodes CAWDPKGGVGKLFF.

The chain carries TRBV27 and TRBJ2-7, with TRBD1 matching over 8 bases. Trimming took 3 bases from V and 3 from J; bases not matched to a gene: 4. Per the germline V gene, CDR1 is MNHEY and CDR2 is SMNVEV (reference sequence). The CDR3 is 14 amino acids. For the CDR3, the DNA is TGTGCCAGCAGTTTTGGACAGGGCTTCTACGAGCAGTACTTC. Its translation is CASSFGQGFYEQYF.

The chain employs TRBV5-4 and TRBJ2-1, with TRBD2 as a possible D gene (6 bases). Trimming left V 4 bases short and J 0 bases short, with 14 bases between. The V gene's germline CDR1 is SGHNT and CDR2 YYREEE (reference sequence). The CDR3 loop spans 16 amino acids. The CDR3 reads CASSRAAGSSYNEQFF. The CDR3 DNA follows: TGTGCCAGCAGCCGGGCGGCGGGAAGCTCCTACAATGAGCAGTTCTTC. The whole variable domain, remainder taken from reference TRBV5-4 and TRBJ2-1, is ETGVTQSPTHLIKTRGQQVTLRCSSQSGHNTVSWYQQALGQGPQFIFQYYREEENGRGNFPPRFSGLQFPNYSSELNVNALELDDSALYLCASSRAAGSSYNEQFFGPGTRLTVL.

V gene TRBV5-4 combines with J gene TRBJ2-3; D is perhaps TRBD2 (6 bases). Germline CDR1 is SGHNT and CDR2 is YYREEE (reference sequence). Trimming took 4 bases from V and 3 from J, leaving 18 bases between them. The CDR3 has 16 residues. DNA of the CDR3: TGTGCCAGCAGCCCAGGGACTTCCCAACGGACAGATACGCAGTATTTT. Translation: CASSPGTSQRTDTQYF.

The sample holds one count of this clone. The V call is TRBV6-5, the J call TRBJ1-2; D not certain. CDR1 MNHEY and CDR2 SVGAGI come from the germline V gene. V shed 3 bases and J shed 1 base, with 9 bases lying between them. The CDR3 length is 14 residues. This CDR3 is CASSYRALNYGYTF. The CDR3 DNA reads TGTGCCAGCAGTTATAGGGCACTTAACTATGGCTACACCTTC.

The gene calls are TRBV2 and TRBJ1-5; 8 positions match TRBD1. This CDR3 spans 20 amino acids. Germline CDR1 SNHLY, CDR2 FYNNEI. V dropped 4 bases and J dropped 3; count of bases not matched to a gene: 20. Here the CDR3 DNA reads TGTGCCAGCAGTGTCGGTAGCTTGTGGGACAGGCGGAAGAACAATCAGCCCCAGCATTTT. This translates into CASSVGSLWDRRKNNQPQHF. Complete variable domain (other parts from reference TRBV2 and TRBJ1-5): EPEVTQTPSHQVTQMGQEVILRCVPISNHLYFYWYRQILGQKVEFLVSFYNNEISEKSEIFDDQFSVERPDGSNFTLKIRSTKLEDSAMYFCASSVGSLWDRRKNNQPQHFGDGTRLSIL.

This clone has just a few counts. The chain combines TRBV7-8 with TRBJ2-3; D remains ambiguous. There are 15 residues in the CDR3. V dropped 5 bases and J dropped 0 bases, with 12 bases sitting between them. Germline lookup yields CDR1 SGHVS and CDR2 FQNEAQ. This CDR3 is CASSRTWRSTDTQYF. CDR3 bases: TGTGCCAGCAGCCGTACTTGGAGAAGCACAGATACGCAGTATTTT. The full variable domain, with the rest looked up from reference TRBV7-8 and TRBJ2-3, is GAGVSQSPRYKVAKRGQDVALRCDPISGHVSLFWYQQALGQGPEFLTYFQNEAQLDKSGLPSDRFFAERPEGSVSTLKIQRTQQEDSAVYLCASSRTWRSTDTQYFGPGTRLTVL.

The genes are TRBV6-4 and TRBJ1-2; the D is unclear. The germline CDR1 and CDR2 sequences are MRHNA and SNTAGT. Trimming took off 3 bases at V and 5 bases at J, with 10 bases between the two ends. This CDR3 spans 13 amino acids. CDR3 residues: CASSEFGNYGYTF. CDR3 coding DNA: TGTGCCAGCAGTGAATTTGGGAATTATGGCTACACCTTC.

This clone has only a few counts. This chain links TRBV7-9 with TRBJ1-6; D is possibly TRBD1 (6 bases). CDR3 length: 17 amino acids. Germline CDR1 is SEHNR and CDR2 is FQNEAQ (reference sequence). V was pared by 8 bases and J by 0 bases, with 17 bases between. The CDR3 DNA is TGTGCCAGCCGACCAACAGGGCTCAGCTCCTATAATTCACCCCTCCACTTT. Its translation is CASRPTGLSSYNSPLHF.

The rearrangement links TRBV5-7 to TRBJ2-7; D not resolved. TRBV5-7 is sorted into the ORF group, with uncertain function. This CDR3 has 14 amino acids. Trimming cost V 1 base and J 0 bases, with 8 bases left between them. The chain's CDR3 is CASSLRENSYEQYF. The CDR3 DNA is TGTGCCAGCAGCTTGAGGGAAAACTCCTACGAGCAGTACTTC.

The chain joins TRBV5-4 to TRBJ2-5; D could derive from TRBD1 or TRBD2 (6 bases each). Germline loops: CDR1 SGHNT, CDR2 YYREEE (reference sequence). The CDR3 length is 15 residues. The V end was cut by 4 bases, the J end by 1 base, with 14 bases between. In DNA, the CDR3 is TGTGCCAGCAGCACCGCTCGGGGGCTCCAAGAGACCCAGTACTTC. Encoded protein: CASSTARGLQETQYF.

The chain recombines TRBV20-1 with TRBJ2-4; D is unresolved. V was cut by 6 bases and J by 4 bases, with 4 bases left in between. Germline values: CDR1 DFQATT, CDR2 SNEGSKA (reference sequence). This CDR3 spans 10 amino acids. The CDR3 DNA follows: TGCAGTGCCAGGAAAAACATTCAGTACTTC. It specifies CSARKNIQYF.

Here the CDR3 reads CSAREGAEAFF. CDR3 DNA sequence: TGCAGTGCTAGGGAGGGGGCTGAAGCTTTCTTT. V and J are TRBV20-1 and TRBJ1-1; D possibly corresponds to TRBD1 (6 bases). Germline CDR1 and CDR2: DFQATT and SNEGSKA (reference sequence). Trimming left V 3 bases short and J 6 bases short, with 8 bases between. The CDR3 loop spans 11 amino acids.

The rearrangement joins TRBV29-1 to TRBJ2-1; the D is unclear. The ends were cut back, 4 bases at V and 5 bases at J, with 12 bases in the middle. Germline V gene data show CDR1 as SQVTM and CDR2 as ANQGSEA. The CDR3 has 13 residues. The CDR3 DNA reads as TGCAGCGTTGTCTTATTTTCGGACAATGAGCAGTTCTTC. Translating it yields CSVVLFSDNEQFF.

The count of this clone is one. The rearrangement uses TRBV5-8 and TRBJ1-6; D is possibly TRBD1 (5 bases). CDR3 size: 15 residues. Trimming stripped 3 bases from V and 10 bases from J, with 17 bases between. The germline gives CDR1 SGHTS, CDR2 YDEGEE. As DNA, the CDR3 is TGTGCCAGCAGCTCCCGGGGGGGGTCTGGGTCACCCCTCCACTTT. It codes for CASSSRGGSGSPLHF.

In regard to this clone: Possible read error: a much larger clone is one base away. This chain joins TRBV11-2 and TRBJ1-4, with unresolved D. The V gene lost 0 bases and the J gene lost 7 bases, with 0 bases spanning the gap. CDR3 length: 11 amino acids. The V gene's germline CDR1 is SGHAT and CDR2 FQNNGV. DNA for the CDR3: TGTGCCAGCAGCTTAGATGAAAAACTGTTTTTT. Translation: CASSLDEKLFF.

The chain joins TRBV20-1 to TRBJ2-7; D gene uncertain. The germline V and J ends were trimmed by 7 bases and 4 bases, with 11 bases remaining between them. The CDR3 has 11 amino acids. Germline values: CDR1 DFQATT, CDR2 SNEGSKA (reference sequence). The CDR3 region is CSVARTYEQYF. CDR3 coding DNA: TGCAGTGTCGCGAGGACGTACGAGCAGTACTTC.

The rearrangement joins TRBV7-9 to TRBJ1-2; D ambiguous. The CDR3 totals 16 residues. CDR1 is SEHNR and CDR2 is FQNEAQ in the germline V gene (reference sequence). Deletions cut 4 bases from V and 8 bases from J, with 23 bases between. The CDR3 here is CASSSGSRATLSGYTF. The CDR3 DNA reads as TGTGCCAGCAGCTCTGGGTCCCGGGCGACCCTATCCGGCTACACCTTC.

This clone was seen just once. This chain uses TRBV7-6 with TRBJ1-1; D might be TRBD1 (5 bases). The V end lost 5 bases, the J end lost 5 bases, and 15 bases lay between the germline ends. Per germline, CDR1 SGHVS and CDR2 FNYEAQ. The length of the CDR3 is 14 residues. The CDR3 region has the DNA TGTGCCAGCAGCGTCTCCGGGGGTTGGACTGAAGCTTTCTTT. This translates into CASSVSGGWTEAFF.

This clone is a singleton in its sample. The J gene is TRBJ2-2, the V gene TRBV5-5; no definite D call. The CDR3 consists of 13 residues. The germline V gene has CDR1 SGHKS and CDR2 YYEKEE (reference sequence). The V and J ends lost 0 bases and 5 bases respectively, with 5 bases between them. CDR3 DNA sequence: TGTGCCAGCAGCTTGGTGGGTACCGGGGAGCTGTTTTTT. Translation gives CASSLVGTGELFF.

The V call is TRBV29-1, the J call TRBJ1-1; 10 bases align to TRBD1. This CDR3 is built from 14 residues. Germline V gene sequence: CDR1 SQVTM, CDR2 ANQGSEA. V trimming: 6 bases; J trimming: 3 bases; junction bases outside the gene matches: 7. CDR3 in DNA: TGCAGCGTATACGGACAGGGGGTTGACACTGAAGCTTTCTTT. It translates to CSVYGQGVDTEAFF.

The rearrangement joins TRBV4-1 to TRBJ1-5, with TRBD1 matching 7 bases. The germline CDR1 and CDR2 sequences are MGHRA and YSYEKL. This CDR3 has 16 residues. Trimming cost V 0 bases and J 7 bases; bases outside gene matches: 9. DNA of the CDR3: TGCGCCAGCAGCCAAGATCCGGGACAGTTTAGGCAGCCCCAGCATTTT. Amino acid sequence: CASSQDPGQFRQPQHF.

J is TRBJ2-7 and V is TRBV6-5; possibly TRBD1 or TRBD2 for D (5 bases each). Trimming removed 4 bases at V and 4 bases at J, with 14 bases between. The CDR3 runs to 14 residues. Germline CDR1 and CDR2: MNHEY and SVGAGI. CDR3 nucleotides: TGTGCCAGCAGTTGGGGGACCCGAGGGTACGAGCAGTACTTC. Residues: CASSWGTRGYEQYF.

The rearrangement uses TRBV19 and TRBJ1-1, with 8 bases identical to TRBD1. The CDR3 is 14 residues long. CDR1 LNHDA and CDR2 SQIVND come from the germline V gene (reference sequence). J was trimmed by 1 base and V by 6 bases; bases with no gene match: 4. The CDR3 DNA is TGTGCCAGTAGAACCGGACAGGGGAACACTGAAGCTTTCTTT. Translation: CASRTGQGNTEAFF.

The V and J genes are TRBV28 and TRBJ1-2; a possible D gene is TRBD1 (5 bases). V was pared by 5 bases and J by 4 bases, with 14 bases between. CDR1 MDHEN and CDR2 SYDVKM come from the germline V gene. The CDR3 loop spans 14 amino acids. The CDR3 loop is CASSVPGLSYGYTF. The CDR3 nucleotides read TGTGCCAGCAGTGTACCGGGACTCTCCTATGGCTACACCTTC.